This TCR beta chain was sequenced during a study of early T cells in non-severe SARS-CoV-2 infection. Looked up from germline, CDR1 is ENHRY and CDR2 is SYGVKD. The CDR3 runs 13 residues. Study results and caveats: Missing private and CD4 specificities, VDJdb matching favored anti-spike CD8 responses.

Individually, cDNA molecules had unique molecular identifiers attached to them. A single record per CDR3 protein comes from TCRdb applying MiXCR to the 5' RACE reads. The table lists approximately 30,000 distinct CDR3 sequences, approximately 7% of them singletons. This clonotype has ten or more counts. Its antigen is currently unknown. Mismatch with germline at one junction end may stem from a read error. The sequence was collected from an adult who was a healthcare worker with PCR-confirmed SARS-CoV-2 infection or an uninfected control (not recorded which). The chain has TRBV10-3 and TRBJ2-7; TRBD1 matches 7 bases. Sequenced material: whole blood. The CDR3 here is CATTGEYSYEQYF. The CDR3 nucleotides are TGCGCCACCACAGGGGAGTACTCCTACGAGCAGTACTTC.